These 8 T cell receptor beta chains share one sample of origin, sequenced in a study of CD8+ T cells in alopecia areata. Investigators isolated RNA and reverse transcribed it into cDNA to act as the sequencing template. Profiling relied on immunoSEQ multiplex PCR, and the TCRdb table lists in-frame clones only, not all of them. Altogether some 200,000 clones are present, under 60% being singletons, with the ten largest covering over 10%. Treatment given: oral pan-JAK inhibitor, 5-10 mg twice daily. Material: CD8+ T cells sorted from blood, obtained at week 24, from a patient treated with tofacitinib. These receptor sequences come from a human donor with alopecia areata.

This chain connects TRBV27 to TRBJ1-5; D remains ambiguous. Trimming cost V 4 bases and J 9 bases, with 16 bases left between them. CDR3 length: 14 residues. Germline lookup yields CDR1 MNHEY and CDR2 SMNVEV (reference sequence). The CDR3 nucleotides are TGTGCCAGCAGTTCCCGTCCCCTAACGGGGCCCCAGCATTTT. It codes for CASSSRPLTGPQHF.

The rearrangement links TRBV13 to TRBJ1-2; no firm D call. Germline V gene sequence: CDR1 PRHDT, CDR2 FYEKMQ (reference sequence). With 7 bases removed from V and 6 bases from J, the gap between germline ends came to 12 bases. This CDR3 region has 12 residues. DNA of the CDR3: TGTGCCAGCACCGAGGAGGGAAATGGCTACACCTTC. This translates into CASTEEGNGYTF.

This clone has only one observation. In nucleotides, the CDR3 is TGTGCCAGCAGGAACACCGGGACAGAGAACACCGGGGAGCTGTTTTTT. This encodes CASRNTGTENTGELFF. The chain links TRBV9 to TRBJ2-2; 7 bases match TRBD1. The CDR3 is 16 amino acids. V lost 5 bases and J lost 1; bases outside the gene matches: 8. Germline loops: CDR1 SGDLS, CDR2 YYNGEE. The complete variable domain, with remaining parts taken from reference TRBV9 and TRBJ2-2, reads DSGVTQTPKHLITATGQRVTLRCSPRSGDLSVYWYQQSLDQGLQFLIQYYNGEERAKGNILERFSAQQFPDLHSELNLSSLELGDSALYFCASRNTGTENTGELFFGEGSRLTVL.

The CDR3 spells CASQGFSNEQYF. In DNA form, the CDR3 reads TGTGCCAGCCAGGGGTTTTCTAACGAGCAGTACTTC. The chain employs TRBV2 and TRBJ2-7; tentative D call: TRBD1 (6 bases). The CDR3 is 12 amino acids. Germline-derived CDR1 and CDR2 are SNHLY and FYNNEI. V gave up 8 bases and J gave up 5 bases, with 13 bases separating them. Based on the CDR3 plus reference TRBV2 and TRBJ2-7, the full variable domain is EPEVTQTPSHQVTQMGQEVILRCVPISNHLYFYWYRQILGQKVEFLVSFYNNEISEKSEIFDDQFSVERPDGSNFTLKIRSTKLEDSAMYFCASQGFSNEQYFGPGTRLTVT.

The CDR3 DNA reads TGTGCCAGCATACAGGGCGGGAACACTGAAGCTTTCTTT. Translation gives CASIQGGNTEAFF. V gene TRBV6-5 combines with J gene TRBJ1-1, with D possibly being TRBD1 (6 bases). V lost 7 bases, J lost 1 base, and 10 bases lay in between. This CDR3 region has 13 residues. Germline CDR1 is MNHEY and CDR2 is SVGAGI.

J is TRBJ2-7 and V is TRBV7-9, with D maybe TRBD1 (6 bases). Trimming pared 0 bases from V and 2 bases from J, leaving 14 bases between. Germline V gene lookup returns CDR1 SEHNR and CDR2 FQNEAQ (reference sequence). This CDR3 comprises 16 residues. CDR3 region: CASSLAKDSKAYEQYF. DNA for the CDR3: TGTGCCAGCAGCTTAGCGAAGGACAGTAAAGCCTACGAGCAGTACTTC. The full variable domain, completed using reference TRBV7-9 and TRBJ2-7, is DTGVSQNPRHKITKRGQNVTFRCDPISEHNRLYWYRQTLGQGPEFLTYFQNEAQLEKSRLLSDRFSAERPKGSFSTLEIQRTEQGDSAMYLCASSLAKDSKAYEQYFGPGTRLTVT.

The table lists this clone with a few counts. V gene TRBV29-1 combines with J gene TRBJ2-3; D possibly uses TRBD1 or TRBD2 (6 bases each). Between the trimmed V and J ends, which lost 7 bases and 0 bases, there was a span of 17 bases. Germline V gives CDR1 SQVTM, CDR2 ANQGSEA. The CDR3 consists of 15 residues. The CDR3, as DNA: TGCAGCGCGGGGGCGCGGGGAGCAAGCACAGATACGCAGTATTTT. This codes for CSAGARGASTDTQYF.

The rearrangement uses TRBV13 and TRBJ2-1; TRBD2 agrees at 11 bases. The germline gives CDR1 PRHDT, CDR2 FYEKMQ (reference sequence). J gave up 12 bases and V 7 bases, and 11 bases lay outside the gene matches. The CDR3 covers 14 residues. Here the CDR3 reads CASKGLAGPDPQFF. CDR3 sequence (DNA): TGTGCCAGCAAAGGACTAGCGGGTCCCGATCCGCAGTTCTTC.